This entry lists 21 T cell receptor beta chains sequenced from one sample in a study of blood T cell repertoires in COVID-19. The data were produced by immunoSEQ multiplex PCR, yet TCRdb's version contains in-frame clones alone and is incomplete. Of about 240,000 clones listed, around 80% were seen once; the top ten hold less than 3.5%. Source material: peripheral blood. The receptors here all came from a woman in her late teens or twenties with acute or convalescent COVID-19.

The chain is built from TRBV19 and TRBJ2-5; 11 bases are shared with TRBD2. The germline gives CDR1 LNHDA, CDR2 SQIVND (reference sequence). CDR3 length: 14 residues. V was clipped by 6 bases and J by 6 bases; unmatched bases: 6. The CDR3 nucleotides are TGTGCCAGTAGGACTAGCGGGATCGGTCAGACCCAGTACTTC. Protein: CASRTSGIGQTQYF.

The chain is built from TRBV3-1 (or the pseudogene TRBV3-2) and TRBJ2-1; D may be TRBD2 (6 bases). Per germline, CDR1 LGHDT and CDR2 YNNKEL (reference sequence). V was shortened by 5 bases and J by 4 bases, with 15 bases between the two germline ends. This CDR3 comprises 15 residues. The chain's CDR3 is CASSSSGLLYNEQFF. The CDR3 nucleotides are TGTGCCAGCAGCTCCTCGGGACTCCTATACAATGAGCAGTTCTTC.

V is TRBV25-1 and J is TRBJ1-5; tentative D call: TRBD1 (6 bases). This CDR3 contains 13 residues. Germline loops: CDR1 MGHDK, CDR2 SYGVNS. Between the trimmed V and J ends, which lost 5 bases and 5 bases, there was a span of 10 bases. This CDR3 is CASSPQGHQPQHF. The CDR3 nucleotides are TGTGCCAGCAGTCCTCAGGGGCATCAGCCCCAGCATTTT.

This rearrangement joins TRBV3-1 (or the pseudogene TRBV3-2) to TRBJ1-1; D uncertain. The CDR3 contains 14 residues. V was shortened by 0 bases and J by 1 base, with 6 bases between the two germline ends. Germline V gives CDR1 LGHDT, CDR2 YNNKEL (reference sequence). CDR3 sequence: CASSQDHRNTEAFF. The CDR3 coding sequence is TGTGCCAGCAGCCAAGACCACAGGAACACTGAAGCTTTCTTT.

The chain recombines TRBV18 with TRBJ2-5; no definite D call. Germline values: CDR1 KGHSH, CDR2 LQKENI. Trimming pared 6 bases from V and 1 base from J, leaving 3 bases between. This CDR3 is 11 amino acids long. The CDR3 reads CASSSQETQYF. The CDR3, as DNA: TGTGCCAGCTCCTCCCAAGAGACCCAGTACTTC.

The chain carries TRBV7-8 and TRBJ2-2; 10 positions agree with TRBD2. The CDR3 extends over 16 amino acids. The V and J ends lost 1 base and 6 bases, in that order; junction bases with no gene match: 5. Germline CDR1 and CDR2: SGHVS and FQNEAQ. Here the CDR3 DNA reads TGTGCCAGCAGCTTAGTTCTAGCGGGAGCTCCCGGGGAGCTGTTTTTT. Translated: CASSLVLAGAPGELFF.

The chain couples TRBV19 to TRBJ2-1, with TRBD1 identical over 11 bases. The CDR3 sequence is 18 residues long. Per the germline V gene, CDR1 is LNHDA and CDR2 is SQIVND (reference sequence). The trim removed 5 bases at V and 0 bases at J, leaving 9 bases unmatched. The CDR3 region has the DNA TGTGCCAGTAGTCCAGGGCAAGGGACAGGGGGCTCCTACAATGAGCAGTTCTTC. This encodes CASSPGQGTGGSYNEQFF.

The chain carries TRBV29-1 and TRBJ2-7; 7 bases are a match to TRBD1. Germline CDR1 SQVTM, CDR2 ANQGSEA. The CDR3 runs to 15 residues. V shed 0 bases, J shed 2 bases, and the junction held 7 bases outside the gene matches. DNA for the CDR3: TGCAGCGTTGAAGAGGACAGGTTCTCTCCCTACGAGCAGTACTTC. This sequence encodes CSVEEDRFSPYEQYF.

The chain combines TRBV7-9 with TRBJ1-1, with 7 bases fitting TRBD1. J lost 5 bases, V lost 3 bases, and 3 bases had no gene match. This CDR3 has 13 residues. Germline V gene data show CDR1 as SEHNR and CDR2 as FQNEAQ (reference sequence). The CDR3 reads CASSLTDRTEAFF. CDR3 nucleotide sequence: TGTGCCAGCAGCTTGACGGACAGGACTGAAGCTTTCTTT.

CDR3 sequence reads: CASTVAGGRNEQFF. In DNA, the CDR3 is TGTGCCAGCACCGTAGCGGGAGGAAGGAATGAGCAGTTCTTC. The chain carries TRBV7-9 and TRBJ2-1, with 10 bases identical to TRBD2. V lost 7 bases and J lost 7; bases outside the gene matches: 7. CDR1 is SEHNR and CDR2 is FQNEAQ in the germline V gene (reference sequence). CDR3 length: 14 residues. Variable domain in full (rest from reference TRBV7-9 and TRBJ2-1): DTGVSQNPRHKITKRGQNVTFRCDPISEHNRLYWYRQTLGQGPEFLTYFQNEAQLEKSRLLSDRFSAERPKGSFSTLEIQRTEQGDSAMYLCASTVAGGRNEQFFGPGTRLTVL.

This clone was seen a handful of times. V is TRBV6-2 or TRBV6-3 and J is TRBJ2-3; tentative D call: TRBD1 (5 bases). This CDR3 is built from 13 residues. Germline-derived CDR1 and CDR2 are MNHEY and SVGEGT. V lost 6 bases to trimming and J lost 4 bases, with 11 bases between them. The CDR3 protein is CASSLQGADTQYF. CDR3 nucleotides: TGTGCCAGCAGCCTGCAGGGCGCAGATACGCAGTATTTT.

The CDR3 DNA follows: TGTGCCAGCAGCCAGAGGACTTCCAATGAGCAGTTCTTC. Protein: CASSQRTSNEQFF. The chain is built from TRBV11-3 and TRBJ2-1; D is perhaps TRBD2 (5 bases). Trimming pared 5 bases from V and 6 bases from J, leaving 11 bases between. From germline, CDR1 is SGHNT and CDR2 YENEEA. CDR3 length: 13 amino acids. Looking up the rest from reference TRBV11-3 and TRBJ2-1 gives the full variable domain: EAGVVQSPRYKIIEKKQPVAFWCNPISGHNTLYWYLQNLGQGPELLIRYENEEAVDDSQLPKDRFSAERLKGVDSTLKIQPAELGDSAVYLCASSQRTSNEQFFGPGTRLTVL.

This clone was seen more than once but under ten times. The chain links TRBV11-2 to TRBJ2-1; TRBD2 matches 7 bases. Germline CDR1 SGHAT, CDR2 FQNNGV. V was pared by 2 bases and J by 9 bases, with 4 bases of the junction left unmatched. The CDR3 runs 13 residues. CDR3 loop: CASSLPKRGEQFF. In DNA form, the CDR3 reads TGTGCCAGCAGCTTACCTAAGCGGGGTGAGCAGTTCTTC.

This sequence joins TRBV12-3 or TRBV12-4 and TRBJ1-2, with D uncertain. The CDR3 is made up of 12 amino acids. Trimming stripped 6 bases from V and 8 bases from J, with 13 bases between. Here the CDR3 DNA reads TGTGCCAGCAGCATGGGGAGTCAAGGCTACACCTTC. Translating gives CASSMGSQGYTF.

The chain combines TRBV28 with TRBJ1-2; TRBD1 matches at 7 bases. With V trimmed by 5 bases and J by 8 bases, 23 bases remained unmatched. This CDR3 has 18 residues. Germline values: CDR1 MDHEN, CDR2 SYDVKM. CDR3 sequence (DNA): TGTGCCAGCAGTCTAGGGACCATGACAGGGTTCGACACGGGAGGCTACACCTTC. This gives the protein CASSLGTMTGFDTGGYTF.

The V and J genes are TRBV11-2 and TRBJ1-6; D not resolved. CDR1 and CDR2 (germline): SGHAT, FQNNGV. V lost 5 bases, J lost 0 bases, and 11 bases lay in between. The CDR3 sequence is 16 residues long. DNA for the CDR3: TGTGCCAGCAGCCTCTCGGGTCACTCCTATAATTCACCCCTCCACTTT. It specifies CASSLSGHSYNSPLHF.

As for this clone: The junction departs from the called germline gene at one end, perhaps through a read error. The chain links TRBV25-1 to TRBJ2-2, with D tentatively TRBD2 (6 bases). The V gene's germline CDR1 is MGHDK and CDR2 SYGVNS. CDR3 length: 16 amino acids. The CDR3, as DNA: TGTGCCAGCAGCGAATTGGGTCGGGAGCGCGCCGGGGAGCTGTTTTTT. This encodes CASSELGRERAGELFF.

A few counts support this clone. V usage is TRBV5-1 and J usage is TRBJ1-3, with 9 bases fitting TRBD1. Looked up from germline, CDR1 is SGHRS and CDR2 is YFSETQ. The length of the CDR3 is 16 residues. Trimming cost V 0 bases and J 3 bases; bases outside gene matches: 4. The CDR3 coding sequence is TGCGCCAGCAGCTTGGCCGGGACAGGGTTTGGAAACACCATATATTTT. This sequence encodes CASSLAGTGFGNTIYF.

This chain joins TRBV7-3 and TRBJ2-3; TRBD2 aligns across 7 bases. CDR3 length: 14 amino acids. V lost 0 bases and J lost 9; bases outside the gene matches: 6. Germline V gene lookup returns CDR1 SGHTA and CDR2 FQGTGA. CDR3 nucleotides: TGTGCCAGCAGCTTAACAGGACTAGGTTACACGCAGTATTTT. This sequence encodes CASSLTGLGYTQYF.

The chain recombines TRBV5-1 with TRBJ1-1; no reliable D call. V lost 1 base and J lost 7, with 14 bases in between. This CDR3 has 14 amino acids. The V gene's germline CDR1 is SGHRS and CDR2 YFSETQ. CDR3 bases: TGCGCCAGCAGCTTGCCCCAGGCCGGGATTGAAGCTTTCTTT. It translates to CASSLPQAGIEAFF. The full variable domain, with the rest looked up from reference TRBV5-1 and TRBJ1-1, is KAGVTQTPRYLIKTRGQQVTLSCSPISGHRSVSWYQQTPGQGLQFLFEYFSETQRNKGNFPGRFSGRQFSNSRSEMNVSTLELGDSALYLCASSLPQAGIEAFFGQGTRLTVV.

This chain connects TRBV20-1 to TRBJ2-3, with no clear D. CDR1 and CDR2 from the germline V gene are DFQATT and SNEGSKA (reference sequence). V gave up 3 bases and J gave up 1 base, with 8 bases separating them. The CDR3 is 13 residues long. The CDR3 is CSASVRGTDTQYF. DNA of the CDR3: TGCAGTGCTAGTGTACGGGGCACAGATACGCAGTATTTT.